The 19 T cell receptor beta chains listed next were all sequenced from one sample in a study of cytomegalovirus exposure and HLA in healthy donors. PCR involved 60 Vbeta and 13 Jbeta primers. TCRdb's copy holds only in-frame clones and misses some; the assay was immunoSEQ multiplex PCR. The sample holds approximately 150,000 clones, around 80% seen once. Sequenced sample: PBMCs. The source is a middle-aged man in good health and CMV-seronegative.

The chain couples TRBV14 to TRBJ1-4; D might be TRBD1 (6 bases). Germline loops: CDR1 SGHDN, CDR2 FVKESK. The CDR3 extends over 15 amino acids. V was clipped by 5 bases and J by 4 bases, with 14 bases between them. The CDR3 protein is CASSDYREGNEKLFF. The CDR3 DNA follows: TGTGCCAGCAGCGATTACAGGGAGGGTAATGAAAAACTGTTTTTT.

J is TRBJ2-3 and V is TRBV6-1; D gene uncertain. With 3 bases removed from V and 2 bases from J, the gap between germline ends came to 15 bases. CDR1 and CDR2 (germline): MNHNS, SASEGT. The CDR3 totals 16 residues. This CDR3 reads CASSDVFELFTDTQYF. In DNA, the CDR3 is TGTGCCAGCAGTGATGTTTTTGAGCTCTTCACAGATACGCAGTATTTT.

V gene TRBV7-9 combines with J gene TRBJ2-5; 7 bases match TRBD2. With V trimmed by 4 bases and J by 2 bases, 10 bases remained unmatched. The germline CDR1 and CDR2 sequences are SEHNR and FQNEAQ (reference sequence). CDR3 length: 16 amino acids. DNA of the CDR3: TGTGCCAGCAGCTCCCAGCTAGGACTAGGTCAAGAGACCCAGTACTTC. Protein sequence: CASSSQLGLGQETQYF.

The chain carries TRBV4-1 and TRBJ2-7, with 12 bases lining up with TRBD2. The germline V gene encodes CDR1 MGHRA and CDR2 YSYEKL. J lost 0 bases, V lost 8 bases, and 11 bases had no gene match. This CDR3 has 17 residues. CDR3 amino acids: CASLLTSGSVTSYEQYF. CDR3 sequence (DNA): TGCGCCAGCCTCCTGACTAGCGGGAGCGTAACCTCCTACGAGCAGTACTTC.

CDR3 sequence reads: CASSPLGTPGETQYF. The CDR3 DNA sequence: TGTGCCAGCAGCCCTCTAGGGACACCGGGGGAGACCCAGTACTTC. V and J are TRBV7-3 and TRBJ2-5; D is perhaps TRBD1 (6 bases). Trimming stripped 5 bases from V and 5 bases from J, with 18 bases between. The germline V gene has CDR1 SGHTA and CDR2 FQGTGA. This CDR3 region has 15 residues.

This clone appeared a single time. This rearrangement joins TRBV9 to TRBJ1-2; D not resolved. Germline V CDR1 and CDR2: SGDLS, YYNGEE. V lost 0 bases and J lost 0, with 12 bases in between. This CDR3 is built from 16 residues. The CDR3 region is CASSVVGQLANYGYTF. The CDR3 coding sequence is TGTGCCAGCAGCGTAGTCGGGCAACTAGCTAACTATGGCTACACCTTC.

The chain carries TRBV4-1 and TRBJ2-2, with 8 bases lining up with TRBD1. The germline V gene encodes CDR1 MGHRA and CDR2 YSYEKL. The CDR3 length is 14 residues. With V trimmed by 2 bases and J by 6 bases, 2 bases remained unmatched. The CDR3 region is CASSQRTGSGELFF. The CDR3 DNA sequence: TGCGCCAGCAGCCAAAGGACAGGGTCCGGGGAGCTGTTTTTT.

The chain has TRBV5-4 and TRBJ2-5; 7 nucleotides match TRBD2. The CDR3 is 15 residues long. Germline V gene data show CDR1 as SGHNT and CDR2 as YYREEE (reference sequence). Trimming cost V 5 bases and J 5 bases; bases outside gene matches: 12. The CDR3 nucleotides read TGTGCCAGCAGTCCCAAGTTCGGCGGGGGTGAGACCCAGTACTTC. This translates into CASSPKFGGGETQYF.

On this clone: One junction end does not reproduce the germline sequence, and a read error may be involved. The chain carries TRBV7-9 and TRBJ2-7; D perhaps matches TRBD2 (6 bases). CDR1 and CDR2 (germline): SEHNR, FQNEAQ (reference sequence). The CDR3 consists of 16 residues. The CDR3 sequence is CSSSPPTGENSYEQYF. The CDR3 bases are TGTTCCAGCAGCCCCCCGACGGGGGAGAACTCCTACGAGCAGTACTTC.

The chain joins TRBV5-4 to TRBJ2-1; D is possibly TRBD2 (5 bases). Per the germline V gene, CDR1 is SGHNT and CDR2 is YYREEE (reference sequence). CDR3 length: 12 amino acids. Trimming stripped 1 base from V and 7 bases from J, with 6 bases between. The CDR3 reads CASSLTGNEQFF. The CDR3, as DNA: TGTGCCAGCAGCTTGACGGGGAATGAGCAGTTCTTC. The whole variable domain, remainder taken from reference TRBV5-4 and TRBJ2-1, is ETGVTQSPTHLIKTRGQQVTLRCSSQSGHNTVSWYQQALGQGPQFIFQYYREEENGRGNFPPRFSGLQFPNYSSELNVNALELDDSALYLCASSLTGNEQFFGPGTRLTVL.

This chain connects TRBV28 to TRBJ2-7, with 7 bases aligning to TRBD1. The CDR3 covers 15 residues. The ends lost 5 bases at V and 3 bases at J; junction bases unmatched: 10. From germline, CDR1 is MDHEN and CDR2 SYDVKM. The DNA of the CDR3 is TGTGCCAGCAGTGCCCAGACAGGGTTTCTCTACGAGCAGTACTTC. This sequence encodes CASSAQTGFLYEQYF.

This clone was seen a few times. The J gene is TRBJ1-2, the V gene TRBV28; possible D gene TRBD1, 5 bases. Looked up from germline, CDR1 is MDHEN and CDR2 is SYDVKM. Trimming took 4 bases from V and 2 from J, leaving 11 bases between them. CDR3 size: 14 residues. CDR3 sequence reads: CASSSGWENYGYTF. The CDR3 nucleotides are TGTGCCAGCAGTTCAGGGTGGGAAAACTATGGCTACACCTTC.

In regard to this clone: One end of the junction does not line up with germline, which may come from a read error. The chain recombines TRBV7-9 with TRBJ1-6, with a possible D match to TRBD1 (6 bases). CDR1 and CDR2 (germline): SEHNR, FQNEAQ (reference sequence). This CDR3 is 19 amino acids long. The CDR3 is CSSSLARQTGNSYNSPLHF. In DNA, the CDR3 is TGTTCCAGCAGCTTAGCTCGGCAGACAGGCAACTCCTATAATTCACCCCTCCACTTT.

V is TRBV11-3 and J is TRBJ1-3; D gene unclear. CDR1 and CDR2 (germline): SGHNT, YENEEA. CDR3 size: 14 residues. Trimming removed 6 bases from V and 1 base from J, with 10 bases in between. CDR3 protein: CASSSRGSGNTIYF. CDR3 sequence (DNA): TGTGCCAGCAGTTCCCGAGGGTCTGGAAACACCATATATTTT.

Only a few counts were recorded for this clone. The chain couples TRBV9 to TRBJ2-5, with 11 bases matching TRBD2. J lost 4 bases, V lost 3 bases, and 8 bases had no gene match. Germline values: CDR1 SGDLS, CDR2 YYNGEE. The CDR3 has 16 residues. The CDR3 reads CASSAGSGGAPETQYF. CDR3 nucleotides: TGTGCCAGCAGCGCCGGTAGCGGGGGGGCCCCAGAGACCCAGTACTTC.

The CDR3 DNA reads TGTGCCAGCAGTTTATGGACAGGGGGAGGAGAAAAACTGTTTTTT. This codes for CASSLWTGGGEKLFF. The chain couples TRBV28 to TRBJ1-4; 9 positions match TRBD1. Germline trimming cut 0 bases from V and 8 bases from J; bases unmatched to any gene: 4. The CDR3 length is 15 residues. Looked up from germline, CDR1 is MDHEN and CDR2 is SYDVKM.

This clone was seen only a few times. This rearrangement joins TRBV25-1 to TRBJ1-1, with TRBD1 as a possible D gene (5 bases). This CDR3 region has 13 residues. Germline CDR1 is MGHDK and CDR2 is SYGVNS. V was pared by 5 bases and J by 4 bases, with 11 bases between. The CDR3 reads CASSLWGVTEAFF. The CDR3 DNA sequence: TGTGCCAGCAGTCTCTGGGGGGTCACTGAAGCTTTCTTT.

V gene TRBV4-1 combines with J gene TRBJ2-5; D might be TRBD1 (6 bases). The CDR3 totals 17 residues. Looked up from germline, CDR1 is MGHRA and CDR2 is YSYEKL. The V and J ends lost 3 bases and 0 bases respectively, with 17 bases between them. The CDR3 region has the DNA TGCGCCAGCAGCCAGCGACCCGGGACATCGTACCAAGAGACCCAGTACTTC. It yields the protein CASSQRPGTSYQETQYF.

This chain connects TRBV9 to TRBJ2-3; a weak D match, TRBD1 (5 bases). Germline CDR1 reads SGDLS; CDR2 reads YYNGEE. The CDR3 has 15 amino acids. The germline V and J ends were trimmed by 4 bases and 2 bases, with 14 bases remaining between them. The DNA of the CDR3 is TGTGCCAGCAGCTCGGACATAACAATCACAGATACGCAGTATTTT. It specifies CASSSDITITDTQYF.